Below, one T cell receptor beta chain is given with its context. Its antigen is still unknown. cDNA serving as the sequencing template came from extracted, reverse transcribed RNA. TCRdb's copy holds only in-frame clones and misses some; the assay was immunoSEQ multiplex PCR. The table lists 65,000 to 100,000 clones, just over 50% of them singletons. These data originate in a study of CD8+ T cells in alopecia areata. The germline V and J ends were trimmed by 5 bases and 1 base, with 11 bases remaining between them. The CDR3 consists of 14 residues. Germline V gene data show CDR1 as PRHDT and CDR2 as FYEKMQ (reference sequence). General study points: In patients, TCRs were shared less clearly than in mice, and HLA may possibly be involved.

It was from alopecia areata patients that lesional scalp punch biopsies and peripheral blood were collected. This sequence originates from a human donor with alopecia areata. Material: NKG2D-high CD8+ T cells sorted from blood. The chain employs TRBV13 and TRBJ2-5; D perhaps matches TRBD2 (6 bases). In DNA, the CDR3 is TGTGCCAGCAGCCCTCGGGGGAGCCAAGAGACCCAGTACTTC. It yields the protein CASSPRGSQETQYF.